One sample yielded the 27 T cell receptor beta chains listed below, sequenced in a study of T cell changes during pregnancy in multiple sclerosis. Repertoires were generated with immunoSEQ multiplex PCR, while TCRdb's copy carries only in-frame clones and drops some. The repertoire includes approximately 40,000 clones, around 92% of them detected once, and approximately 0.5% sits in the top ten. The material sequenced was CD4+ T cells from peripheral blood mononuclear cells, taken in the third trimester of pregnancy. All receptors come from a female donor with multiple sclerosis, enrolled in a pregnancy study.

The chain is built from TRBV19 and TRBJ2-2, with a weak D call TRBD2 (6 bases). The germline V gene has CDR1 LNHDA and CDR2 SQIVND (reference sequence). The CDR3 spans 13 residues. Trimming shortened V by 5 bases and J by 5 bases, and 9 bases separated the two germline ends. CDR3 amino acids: CASSPAGTGELFF. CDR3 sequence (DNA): TGTGCCAGTAGTCCCGCGGGGACCGGGGAGCTGTTTTTT.

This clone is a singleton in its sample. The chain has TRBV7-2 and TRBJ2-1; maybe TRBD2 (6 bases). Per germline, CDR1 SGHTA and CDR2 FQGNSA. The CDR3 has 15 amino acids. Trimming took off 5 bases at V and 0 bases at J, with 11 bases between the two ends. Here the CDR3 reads CASSALAFSYNEQFF. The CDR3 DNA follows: TGTGCCAGCAGCGCCCTAGCGTTCTCCTACAATGAGCAGTTCTTC.

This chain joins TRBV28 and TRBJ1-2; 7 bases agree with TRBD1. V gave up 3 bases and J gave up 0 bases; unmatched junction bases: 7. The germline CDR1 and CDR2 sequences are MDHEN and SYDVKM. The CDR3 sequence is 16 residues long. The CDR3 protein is CASSFTGALANYGYTF. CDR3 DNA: TGTGCCAGCAGTTTTACAGGGGCCTTAGCTAACTATGGCTACACCTTC.

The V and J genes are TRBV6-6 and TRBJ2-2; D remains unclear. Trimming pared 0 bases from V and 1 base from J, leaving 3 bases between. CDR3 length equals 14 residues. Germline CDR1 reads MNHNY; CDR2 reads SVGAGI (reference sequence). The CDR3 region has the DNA TGTGCCAGCAGTTACTCCCAGAACACCGGGGAGCTGTTTTTT. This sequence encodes CASSYSQNTGELFF.

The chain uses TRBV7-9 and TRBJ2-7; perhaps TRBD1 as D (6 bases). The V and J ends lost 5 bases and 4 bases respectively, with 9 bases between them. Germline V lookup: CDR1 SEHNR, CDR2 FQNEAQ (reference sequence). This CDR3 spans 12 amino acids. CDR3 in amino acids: CASSVQGYEQYF. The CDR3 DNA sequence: TGTGCCAGCAGCGTACAGGGTTACGAGCAGTACTTC. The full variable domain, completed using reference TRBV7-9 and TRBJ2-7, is DTGVSQNPRHKITKRGQNVTFRCDPISEHNRLYWYRQTLGQGPEFLTYFQNEAQLEKSRLLSDRFSAERPKGSFSTLEIQRTEQGDSAMYLCASSVQGYEQYFGPGTRLTVT.

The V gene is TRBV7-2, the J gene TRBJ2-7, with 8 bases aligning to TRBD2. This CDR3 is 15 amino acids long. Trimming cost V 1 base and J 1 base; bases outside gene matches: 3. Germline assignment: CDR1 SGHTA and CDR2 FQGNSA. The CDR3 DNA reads TGTGCCAGCAGCTTAGGGAGCGGGAGTTCCTACGAGCAGTACTTC. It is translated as CASSLGSGSSYEQYF.

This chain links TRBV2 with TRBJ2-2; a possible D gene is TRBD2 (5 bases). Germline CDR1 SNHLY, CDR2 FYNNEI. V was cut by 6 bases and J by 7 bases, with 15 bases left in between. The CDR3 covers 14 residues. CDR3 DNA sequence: TGTGCCAGCAGGGAGGTGGGTGTGGACGGGGAGCTGTTTTTT. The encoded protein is CASREVGVDGELFF.

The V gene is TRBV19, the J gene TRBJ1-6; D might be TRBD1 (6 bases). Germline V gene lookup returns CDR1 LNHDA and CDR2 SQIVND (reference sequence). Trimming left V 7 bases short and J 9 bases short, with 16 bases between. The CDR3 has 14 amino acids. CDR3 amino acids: CASKTDRPGSPLHF. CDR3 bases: TGTGCCAGTAAGACCGACAGGCCCGGTTCACCCCTCCACTTT.

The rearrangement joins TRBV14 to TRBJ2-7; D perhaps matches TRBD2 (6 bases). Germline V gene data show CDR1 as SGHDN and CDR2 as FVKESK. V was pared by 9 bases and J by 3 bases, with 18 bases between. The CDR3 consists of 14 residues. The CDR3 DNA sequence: TGTGCCAGTCATCATAGCGGTTCTTTCTACGAGCAGTACTTC. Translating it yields CASHHSGSFYEQYF.

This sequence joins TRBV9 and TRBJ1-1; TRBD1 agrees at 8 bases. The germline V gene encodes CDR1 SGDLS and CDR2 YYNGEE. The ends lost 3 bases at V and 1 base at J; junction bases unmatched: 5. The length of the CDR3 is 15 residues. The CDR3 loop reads CASSAHGTGNTEAFF. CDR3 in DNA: TGTGCCAGCAGCGCCCACGGGACAGGGAACACTGAAGCTTTCTTT.

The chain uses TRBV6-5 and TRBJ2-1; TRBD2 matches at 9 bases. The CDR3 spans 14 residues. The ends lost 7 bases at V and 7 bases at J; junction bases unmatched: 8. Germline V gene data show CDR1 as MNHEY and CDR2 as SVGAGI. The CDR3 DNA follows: TGTGCCAGCATAATTCGGCGGGGGGGGAATGAGCAGTTCTTC. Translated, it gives CASIIRRGGNEQFF.

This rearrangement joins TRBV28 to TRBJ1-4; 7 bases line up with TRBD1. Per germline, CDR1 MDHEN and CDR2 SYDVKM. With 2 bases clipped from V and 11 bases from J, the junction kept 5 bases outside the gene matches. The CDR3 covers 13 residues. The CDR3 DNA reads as TGTGCCAGCAGTTTAGGCAGACAGGGCAAACTGTTTTTT. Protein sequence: CASSLGRQGKLFF.

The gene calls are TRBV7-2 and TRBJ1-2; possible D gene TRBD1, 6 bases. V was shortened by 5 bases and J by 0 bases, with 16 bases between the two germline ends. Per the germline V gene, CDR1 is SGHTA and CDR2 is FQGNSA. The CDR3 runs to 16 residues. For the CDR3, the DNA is TGTGCCAGCAGCGGCCTTCAGGGGACCACTAACTATGGCTACACCTTC. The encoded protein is CASSGLQGTTNYGYTF.

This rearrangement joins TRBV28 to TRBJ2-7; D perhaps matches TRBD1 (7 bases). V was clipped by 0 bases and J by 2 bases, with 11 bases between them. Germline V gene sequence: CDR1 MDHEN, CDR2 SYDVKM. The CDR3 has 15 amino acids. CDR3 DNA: TGTGCCAGCAGTTTATGGCAGGGGGGTCCCTACGAGCAGTACTTC. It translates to CASSLWQGGPYEQYF.

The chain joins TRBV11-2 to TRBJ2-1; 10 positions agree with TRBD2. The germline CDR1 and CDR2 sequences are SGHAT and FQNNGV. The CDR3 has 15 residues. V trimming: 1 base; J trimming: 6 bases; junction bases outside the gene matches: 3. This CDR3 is CASSLVSGRANEQFF. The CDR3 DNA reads TGTGCCAGCAGCTTAGTAAGCGGGAGGGCCAATGAGCAGTTCTTC.

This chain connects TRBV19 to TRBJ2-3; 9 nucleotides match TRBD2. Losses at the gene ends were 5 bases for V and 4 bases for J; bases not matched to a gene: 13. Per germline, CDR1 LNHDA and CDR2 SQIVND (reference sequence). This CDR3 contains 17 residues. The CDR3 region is CASSFRLAGTFPDTQYF. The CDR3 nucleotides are TGTGCCAGTAGTTTTAGGCTAGCGGGAACCTTCCCAGATACGCAGTATTTT. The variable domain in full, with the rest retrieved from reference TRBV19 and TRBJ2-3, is DGGITQSPKYLFRKEGQNVTLSCEQNLNHDAMYWYRQDPGQGLRLIYYSQIVNDFQKGDIAEGYSVSREKKESFPLTVTSAQKNPTAFYLCASSFRLAGTFPDTQYFGPGTRLTVL.

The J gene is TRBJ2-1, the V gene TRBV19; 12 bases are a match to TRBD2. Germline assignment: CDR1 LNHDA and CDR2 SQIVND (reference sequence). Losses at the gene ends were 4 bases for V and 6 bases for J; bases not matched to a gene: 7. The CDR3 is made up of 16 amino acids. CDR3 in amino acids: CASSRTSGKPFNEQFF. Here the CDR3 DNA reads TGTGCCAGTAGTAGGACTAGCGGGAAGCCATTCAATGAGCAGTTCTTC.

The CDR3 nucleotides are TGTGCCAGCAACCCACTAGCGGGCCTTAGCTCCTACAATGAGCAGTTCTTC. Protein: CASNPLAGLSSYNEQFF. V usage is TRBV28 and J usage is TRBJ2-1, with TRBD2 matching 9 bases. The CDR3 is 17 amino acids. Germline trimming cut 7 bases from V and 0 bases from J; bases unmatched to any gene: 10. Per germline, CDR1 MDHEN and CDR2 SYDVKM.

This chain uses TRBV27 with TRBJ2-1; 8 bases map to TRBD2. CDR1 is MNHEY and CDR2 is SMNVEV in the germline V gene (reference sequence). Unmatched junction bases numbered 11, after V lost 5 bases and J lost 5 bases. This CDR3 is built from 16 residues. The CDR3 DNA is TGTGCCAGCAGTCCGCTGGGGGCGGGAGGCCACAATGAGCAGTTCTTC. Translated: CASSPLGAGGHNEQFF.

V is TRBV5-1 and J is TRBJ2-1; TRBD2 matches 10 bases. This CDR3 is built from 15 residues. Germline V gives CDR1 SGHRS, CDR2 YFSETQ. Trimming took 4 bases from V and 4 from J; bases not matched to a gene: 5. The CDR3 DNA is TGCGCCAGCAGCATGGGACTAGCGTATTACAATGAGCAGTTCTTC. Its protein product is CASSMGLAYYNEQFF.

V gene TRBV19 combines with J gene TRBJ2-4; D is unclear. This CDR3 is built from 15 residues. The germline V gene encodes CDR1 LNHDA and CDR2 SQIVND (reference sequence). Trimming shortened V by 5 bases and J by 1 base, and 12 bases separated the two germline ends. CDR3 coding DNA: TGTGCCAGTAGTCCACAGTCTTCGGCCAAAAACATTCAGTACTTC. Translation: CASSPQSSAKNIQYF. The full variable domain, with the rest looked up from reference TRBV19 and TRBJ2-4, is DGGITQSPKYLFRKEGQNVTLSCEQNLNHDAMYWYRQDPGQGLRLIYYSQIVNDFQKGDIAEGYSVSREKKESFPLTVTSAQKNPTAFYLCASSPQSSAKNIQYFGAGTRLSVL.

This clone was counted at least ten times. CDR3 DNA: TGTGCCAGCAGGTCCGGGGGGCGGTTTGAGCAGTACTTC. This codes for CASRSGGRFEQYF. The chain has TRBV28 and TRBJ2-7; possibly TRBD2 for D (7 bases). V was pared by 6 bases and J by 7 bases, with 16 bases between. This CDR3 comprises 13 residues. Germline lookup yields CDR1 MDHEN and CDR2 SYDVKM.

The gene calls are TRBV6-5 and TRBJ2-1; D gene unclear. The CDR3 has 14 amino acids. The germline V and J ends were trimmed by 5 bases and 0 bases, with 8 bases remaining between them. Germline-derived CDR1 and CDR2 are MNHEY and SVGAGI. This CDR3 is CASSPSRSYNEQFF. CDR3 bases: TGTGCCAGCAGTCCGTCCCGCTCCTACAATGAGCAGTTCTTC.

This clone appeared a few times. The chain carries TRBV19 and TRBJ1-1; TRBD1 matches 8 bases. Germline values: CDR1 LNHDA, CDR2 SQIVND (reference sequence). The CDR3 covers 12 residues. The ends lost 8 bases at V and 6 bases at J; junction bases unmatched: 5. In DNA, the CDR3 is TGTGCCAGTTCTTCAGGGGGCTCTGAAGCTTTCTTT. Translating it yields CASSSGGSEAFF.

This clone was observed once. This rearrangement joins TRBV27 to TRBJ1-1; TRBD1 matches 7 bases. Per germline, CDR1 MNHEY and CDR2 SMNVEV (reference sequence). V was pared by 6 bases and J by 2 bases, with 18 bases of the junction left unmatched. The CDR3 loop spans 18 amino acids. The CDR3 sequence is CASRSFRQGTGGNTEAFF. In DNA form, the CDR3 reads TGTGCCAGCAGATCTTTCCGACAGGGCACCGGGGGTAACACTGAAGCTTTCTTT.

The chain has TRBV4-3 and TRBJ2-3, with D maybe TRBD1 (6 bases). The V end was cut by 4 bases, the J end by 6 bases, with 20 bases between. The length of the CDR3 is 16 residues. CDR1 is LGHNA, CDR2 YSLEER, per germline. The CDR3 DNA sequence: TGCGCCAGCAGCCCACGGGATGGCAGGGGTTCCGATACGCAGTATTTT. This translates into CASSPRDGRGSDTQYF.

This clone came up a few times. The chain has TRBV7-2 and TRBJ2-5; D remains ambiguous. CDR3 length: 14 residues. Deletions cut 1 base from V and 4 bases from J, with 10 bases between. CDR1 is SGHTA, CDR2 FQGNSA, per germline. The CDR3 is CASSLGPSSETQYF. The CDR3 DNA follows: TGTGCCAGCAGCTTAGGGCCCTCGTCAGAGACCCAGTACTTC.